Described below is a single T cell receptor beta chain sequence and its context. Antigen specificity is unknown. In the same sample, other DNA sequences code for this CDR3. This specimen comes from a study of Ad26.COV2.S vaccination and SARS-CoV-2 variants. In the study overall: Intramuscular Ad26.COV2.S doses were given once or twice, 56 days apart. Broader study findings: Responses of T cells in total may have been underestimated by the TCR breadth and depth analyses. People who got the vaccine or the placebo had similar non-spike TCR breadth.

Treatment defined: 15 to 20 received Ad26.COV2.S at low or high dose, single or two shots; about 5 received placebo; per-sample allocation not given. Specimen acquisition occurred on day 63 following the initial vaccine or placebo injection. In Boston, an adult donor aged 18-55 years took part. The protocol was immunoSEQ multiplex PCR, while the TCRdb copy is restricted to in-frame clones and leaves out a portion. Of 440,000 or so clones detected, less than 95% appear once; the ten largest clones hold about 4.1%. CDR3 length: 14 amino acids. Trimming cost V 1 base and J 2 bases, with 5 bases left between them. Germline V gene sequence: CDR1 LGHNT, CDR2 FRNRAP.

The clonotype was recovered from a person between 18 and 65 years old who received the Ad26.COV2.S COVID-19 vaccine or a placebo. The sample in question was peripheral blood, obtained in a trial of Ad26.COV2.S vaccine versus placebo. The rearrangement joins TRBV12-5 to TRBJ2-2; D remains ambiguous. The CDR3 DNA reads TGTGCTAGTGGTTTGGGGCAAAACACCGGGGAGCTGTTTTTT. Its translation is CASGLGQNTGELFF.